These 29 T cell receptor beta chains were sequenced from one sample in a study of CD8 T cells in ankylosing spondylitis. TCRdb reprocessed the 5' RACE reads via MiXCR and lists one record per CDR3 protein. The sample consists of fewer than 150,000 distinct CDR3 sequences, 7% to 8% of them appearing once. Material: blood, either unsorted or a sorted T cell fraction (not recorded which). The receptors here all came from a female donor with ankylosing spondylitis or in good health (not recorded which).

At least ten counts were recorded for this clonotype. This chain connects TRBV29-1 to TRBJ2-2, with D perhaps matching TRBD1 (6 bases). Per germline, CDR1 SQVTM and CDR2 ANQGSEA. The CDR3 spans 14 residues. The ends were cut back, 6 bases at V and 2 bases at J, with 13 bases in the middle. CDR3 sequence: CSVARTVNTGELFF. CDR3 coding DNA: TGCAGCGTGGCTAGGACAGTTAACACCGGGGAGCTGTTTTTT.

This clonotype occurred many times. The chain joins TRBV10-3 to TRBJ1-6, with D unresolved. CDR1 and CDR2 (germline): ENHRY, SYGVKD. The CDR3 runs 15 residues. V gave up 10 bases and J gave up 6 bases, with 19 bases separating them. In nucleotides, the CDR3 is TGTGCCACCCGGGGTTTTGGACTGTCTAATTCACCCCTCCACTTT. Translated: CATRGFGLSNSPLHF.

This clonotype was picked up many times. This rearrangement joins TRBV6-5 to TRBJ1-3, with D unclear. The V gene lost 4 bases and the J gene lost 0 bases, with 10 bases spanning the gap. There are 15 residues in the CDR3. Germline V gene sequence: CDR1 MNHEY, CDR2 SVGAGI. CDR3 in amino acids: CASSSHMSSGNTIYF. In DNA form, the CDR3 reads TGTGCCAGCAGTTCCCACATGAGCTCTGGAAACACCATATATTTT.

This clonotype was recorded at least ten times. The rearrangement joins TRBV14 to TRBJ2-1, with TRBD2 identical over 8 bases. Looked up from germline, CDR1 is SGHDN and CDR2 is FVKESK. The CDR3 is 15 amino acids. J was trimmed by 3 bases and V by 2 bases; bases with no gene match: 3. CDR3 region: CASSQSGGSYNEQFF. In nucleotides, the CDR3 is TGTGCCAGCAGCCAATCGGGGGGGAGCTACAATGAGCAGTTCTTC. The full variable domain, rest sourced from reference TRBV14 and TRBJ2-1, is EAGVTQFPSHSVIEKGQTVTLRCDPISGHDNLYWYRRVMGKEIKFLLHFVKESKQDESGMPNNRFLAERTGGTYSTLKVQPAELEDSGVYFCASSQSGGSYNEQFFGPGTRLTVL.

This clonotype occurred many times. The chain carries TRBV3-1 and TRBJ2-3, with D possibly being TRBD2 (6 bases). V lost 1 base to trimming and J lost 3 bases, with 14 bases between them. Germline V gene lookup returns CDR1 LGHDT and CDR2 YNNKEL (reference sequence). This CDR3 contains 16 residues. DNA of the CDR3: TGTGCCAGCAGCCAAGGCGGGGACTTTTCTACAGATACGCAGTATTTT. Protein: CASSQGGDFSTDTQYF.

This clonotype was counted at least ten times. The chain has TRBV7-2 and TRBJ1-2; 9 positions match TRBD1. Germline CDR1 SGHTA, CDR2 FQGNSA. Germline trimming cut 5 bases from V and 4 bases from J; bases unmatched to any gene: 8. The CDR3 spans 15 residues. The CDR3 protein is CASSPGRTGAYGYTF. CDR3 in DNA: TGTGCCAGCAGCCCCGGACGGACAGGGGCCTATGGCTACACCTTC.

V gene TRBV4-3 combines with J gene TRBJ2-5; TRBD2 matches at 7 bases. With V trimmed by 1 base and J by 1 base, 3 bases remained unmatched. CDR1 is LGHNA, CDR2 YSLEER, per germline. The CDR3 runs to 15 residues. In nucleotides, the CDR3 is TGCGCCAGCAGCCAAGGACTAGCTTTCCAAGAGACCCAGTACTTC. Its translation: CASSQGLAFQETQYF.

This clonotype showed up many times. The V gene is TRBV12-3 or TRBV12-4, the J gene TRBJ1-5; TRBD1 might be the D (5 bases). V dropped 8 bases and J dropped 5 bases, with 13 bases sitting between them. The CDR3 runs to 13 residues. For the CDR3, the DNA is TGTGCCAGCGCGACAGACAGTCATCAGCCCCAGCATTTT. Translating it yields CASATDSHQPQHF.

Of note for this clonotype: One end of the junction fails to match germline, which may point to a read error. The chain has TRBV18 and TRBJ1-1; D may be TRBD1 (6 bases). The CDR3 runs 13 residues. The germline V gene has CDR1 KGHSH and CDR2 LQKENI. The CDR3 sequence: CASSLGGDTEALF. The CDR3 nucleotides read TGTGCCAGCTCACTTGGAGGGGACACTGAAGCTCTCTTT.

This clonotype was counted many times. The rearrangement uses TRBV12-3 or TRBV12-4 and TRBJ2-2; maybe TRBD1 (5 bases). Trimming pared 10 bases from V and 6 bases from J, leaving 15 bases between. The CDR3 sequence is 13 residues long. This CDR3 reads CATTTQGPGELFF. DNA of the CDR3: TGTGCCACCACCACGCAGGGTCCCGGGGAGCTGTTTTTT.

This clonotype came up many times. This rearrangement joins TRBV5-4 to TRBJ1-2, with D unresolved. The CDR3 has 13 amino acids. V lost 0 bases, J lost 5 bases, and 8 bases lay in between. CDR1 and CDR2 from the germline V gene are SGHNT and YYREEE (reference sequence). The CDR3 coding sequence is TGTGCCAGCAGCTTGGTCGGAGGGTATGGCTACACCTTC. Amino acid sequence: CASSLVGGYGYTF.

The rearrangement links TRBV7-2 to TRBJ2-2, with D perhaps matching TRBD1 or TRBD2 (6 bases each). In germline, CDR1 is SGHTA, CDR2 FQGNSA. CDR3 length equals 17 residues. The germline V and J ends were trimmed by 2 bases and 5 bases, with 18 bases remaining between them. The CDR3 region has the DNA TGTGCCAGCAGCTTAATCGGGGGCGCACTGGAGACCGGGGAGCTGTTTTTT. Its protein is CASSLIGGALETGELFF.

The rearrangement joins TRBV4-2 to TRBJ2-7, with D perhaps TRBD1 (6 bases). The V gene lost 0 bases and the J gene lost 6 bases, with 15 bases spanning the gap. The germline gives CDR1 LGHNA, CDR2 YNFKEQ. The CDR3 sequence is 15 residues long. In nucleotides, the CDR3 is TGTGCCAGCAGCCAAGAGTTGGGGGCCCCCCTCGAGCAGTACTTC. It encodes CASSQELGAPLEQYF.

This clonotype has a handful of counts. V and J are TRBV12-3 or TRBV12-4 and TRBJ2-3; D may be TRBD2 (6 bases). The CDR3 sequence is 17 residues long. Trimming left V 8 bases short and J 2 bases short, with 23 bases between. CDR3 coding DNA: TGTGCCAGCGGATTACCCCGTGGTAGCGGATTCACAGATACGCAGTATTTT. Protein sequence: CASGLPRGSGFTDTQYF.

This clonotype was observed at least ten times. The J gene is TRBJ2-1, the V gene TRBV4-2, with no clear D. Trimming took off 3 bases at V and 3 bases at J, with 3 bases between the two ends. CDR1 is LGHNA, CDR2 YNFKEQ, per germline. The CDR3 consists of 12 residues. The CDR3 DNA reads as TGTGCCAGCAGCCAGTTCTACAATGAGCAGTTCTTC. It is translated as CASSQFYNEQFF.

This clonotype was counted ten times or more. The CDR3 sequence is CASSSGLQSVKQFF. CDR3 DNA: TGTGCCAGCAGCTCGGGACTGCAATCAGTCAAGCAGTTCTTC. This chain connects TRBV7-9 to TRBJ2-1, with D perhaps matching TRBD2 (6 bases). The CDR3 runs 14 residues. Germline CDR1 SEHNR, CDR2 FQNEAQ (reference sequence). The V and J ends lost 4 bases and 11 bases respectively, with 18 bases between them. Filled out from reference TRBV7-9 and TRBJ2-1, the complete variable domain reads DTGVSQNPRHKITKRGQNVTFRCDPISEHNRLYWYRQTLGQGPEFLTYFQNEAQLEKSRLLSDRFSAERPKGSFSTLEIQRTEQGDSAMYLCASSSGLQSVKQFFGPGTRLTVL.

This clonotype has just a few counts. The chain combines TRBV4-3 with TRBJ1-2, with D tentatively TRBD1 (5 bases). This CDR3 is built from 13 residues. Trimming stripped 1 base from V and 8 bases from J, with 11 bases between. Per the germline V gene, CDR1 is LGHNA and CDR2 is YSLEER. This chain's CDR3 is CASSQGRRDGYTF. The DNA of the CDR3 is TGCGCCAGCAGCCAAGGGCGCAGGGACGGCTACACCTTC.

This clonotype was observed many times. CDR3 sequence: CAISEPLQNTGELFF. The CDR3, as DNA: TGTGCCATCAGTGAACCGCTCCAGAACACCGGGGAGCTGTTTTTT. The chain joins TRBV10-3 to TRBJ2-2; no clear D gene. The CDR3 consists of 15 residues. Germline assignment: CDR1 ENHRY and CDR2 SYGVKD. Trimming took off 3 bases at V and 1 base at J, with 9 bases between the two ends.

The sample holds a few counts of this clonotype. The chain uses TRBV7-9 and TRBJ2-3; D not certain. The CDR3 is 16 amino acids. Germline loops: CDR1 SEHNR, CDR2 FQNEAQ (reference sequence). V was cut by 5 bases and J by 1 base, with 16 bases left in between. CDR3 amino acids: CASSTTKADGTDTQYF. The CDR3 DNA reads TGTGCCAGCAGCACCACCAAGGCGGACGGCACAGATACGCAGTATTTT.

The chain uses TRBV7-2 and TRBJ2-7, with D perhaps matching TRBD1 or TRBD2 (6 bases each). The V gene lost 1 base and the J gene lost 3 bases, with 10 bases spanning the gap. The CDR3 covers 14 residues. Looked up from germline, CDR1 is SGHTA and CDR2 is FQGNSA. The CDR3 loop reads CASSLEQGGYEQYF. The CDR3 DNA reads TGTGCCAGCAGCTTAGAACAGGGAGGCTACGAGCAGTACTTC.

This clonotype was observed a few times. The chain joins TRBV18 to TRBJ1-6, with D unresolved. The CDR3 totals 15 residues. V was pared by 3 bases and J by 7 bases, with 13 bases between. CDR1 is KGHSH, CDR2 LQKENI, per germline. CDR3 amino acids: CASSPVSGENSPLHF. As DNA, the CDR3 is TGTGCCAGCTCACCTGTGTCTGGGGAGAATTCACCCCTCCACTTT.

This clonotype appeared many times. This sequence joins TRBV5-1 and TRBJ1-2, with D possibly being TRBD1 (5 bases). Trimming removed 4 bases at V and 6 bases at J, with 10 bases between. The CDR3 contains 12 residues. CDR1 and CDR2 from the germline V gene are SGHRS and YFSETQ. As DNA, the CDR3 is TGCGCCAGCAGCCTACGGGACGATGGCTACACCTTC. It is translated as CASSLRDDGYTF.

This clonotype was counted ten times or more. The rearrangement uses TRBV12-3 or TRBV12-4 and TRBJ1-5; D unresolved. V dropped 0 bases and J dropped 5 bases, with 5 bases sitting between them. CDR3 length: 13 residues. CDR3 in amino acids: CASSLAGDQPQHF. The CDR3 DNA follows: TGTGCCAGCAGTTTAGCTGGAGATCAGCCCCAGCATTTT.

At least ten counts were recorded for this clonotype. The CDR3 nucleotides are TGTGCCAGCAGTTACTCGACAGGAGAAGAGACCCAGTACTTC. It translates to CASSYSTGEETQYF. V usage is TRBV6-5 and J usage is TRBJ2-5, with D tentatively TRBD1 (6 bases). The CDR3 extends over 14 amino acids. The V end was cut by 0 bases, the J end by 3 bases, with 8 bases between. From germline, CDR1 is MNHEY and CDR2 SVGAGI.

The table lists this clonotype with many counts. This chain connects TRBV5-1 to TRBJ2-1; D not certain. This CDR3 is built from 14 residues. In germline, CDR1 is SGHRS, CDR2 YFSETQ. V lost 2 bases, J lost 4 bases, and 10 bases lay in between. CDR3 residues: CASSFQELYNEQFF. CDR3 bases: TGCGCCAGCAGCTTCCAGGAATTATACAATGAGCAGTTCTTC.

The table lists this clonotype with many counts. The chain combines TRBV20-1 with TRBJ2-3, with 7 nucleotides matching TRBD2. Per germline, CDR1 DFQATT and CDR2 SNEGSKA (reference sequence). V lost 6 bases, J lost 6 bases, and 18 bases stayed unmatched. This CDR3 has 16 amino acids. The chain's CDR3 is CSAQEGRAGRLDTQYF. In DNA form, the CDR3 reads TGCAGTGCCCAGGAGGGTAGAGCGGGGCGTTTGGATACGCAGTATTTT.

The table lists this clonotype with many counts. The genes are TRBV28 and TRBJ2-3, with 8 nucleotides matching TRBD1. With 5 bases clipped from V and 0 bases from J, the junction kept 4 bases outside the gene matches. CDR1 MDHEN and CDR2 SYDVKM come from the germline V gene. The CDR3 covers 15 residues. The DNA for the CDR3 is TGTGCCAGCAGTGGTGACAGGGGTAGCACAGATACGCAGTATTTT. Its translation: CASSGDRGSTDTQYF.

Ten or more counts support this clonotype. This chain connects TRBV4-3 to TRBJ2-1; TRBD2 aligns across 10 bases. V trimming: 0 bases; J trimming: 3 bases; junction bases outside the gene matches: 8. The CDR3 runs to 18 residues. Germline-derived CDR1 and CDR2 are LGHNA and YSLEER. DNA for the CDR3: TGCGCCAGCAGCCAAGATCCCCTAGCGGGGGCCATCTACAATGAGCAGTTCTTC. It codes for CASSQDPLAGAIYNEQFF.

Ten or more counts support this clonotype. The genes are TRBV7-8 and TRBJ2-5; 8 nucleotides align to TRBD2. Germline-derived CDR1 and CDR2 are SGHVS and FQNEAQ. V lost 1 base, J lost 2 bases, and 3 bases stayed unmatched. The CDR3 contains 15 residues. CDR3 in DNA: TGTGCCAGCAGCTTAGAGCGGGGGCGGCAAGAGACCCAGTACTTC. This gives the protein CASSLERGRQETQYF. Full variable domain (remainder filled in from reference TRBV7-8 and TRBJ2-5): GAGVSQSPRYKVAKRGQDVALRCDPISGHVSLFWYQQALGQGPEFLTYFQNEAQLDKSGLPSDRFFAERPEGSVSTLKIQRTQQEDSAVYLCASSLERGRQETQYFGPGTRLLVL.